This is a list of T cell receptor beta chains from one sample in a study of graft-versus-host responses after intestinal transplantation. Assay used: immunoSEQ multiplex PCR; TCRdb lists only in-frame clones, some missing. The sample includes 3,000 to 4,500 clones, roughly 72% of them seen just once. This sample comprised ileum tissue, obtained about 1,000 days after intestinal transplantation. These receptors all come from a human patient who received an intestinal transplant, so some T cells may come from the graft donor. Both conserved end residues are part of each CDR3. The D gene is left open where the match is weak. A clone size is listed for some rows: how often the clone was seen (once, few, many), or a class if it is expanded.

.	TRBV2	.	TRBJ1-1	TGTGCCAGCAGGCAGGAGAGGGACACTGAAGCTTTCTTT	CASRQERDTEAFF
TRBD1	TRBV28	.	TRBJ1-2	TGTGCCAGCAGTGTTACAGGGGGCTATGGCTACACCTTC	CASSVTGGYGYTF
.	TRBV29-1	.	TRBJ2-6	TGCAGCGTTGGGGGCTTCTCTGGGGCCAACGTCCTGACTTTC	CSVGGFSGANVLTF
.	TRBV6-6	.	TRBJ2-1	TGTGCCAGCAGCCAGATAACGGCCAATGAGCAGTTCTTC	CASSQITANEQFF
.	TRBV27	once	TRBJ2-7	TGTGCCAGCAGTTTCCTCCCCTCAGCGGGCGAGCAGTACTTC	CASSFLPSAGEQYF
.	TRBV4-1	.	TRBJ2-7	TGCGCCAGCAGCCAACTCCCGAACCTCGACAGGGGAGGGCACTACGAGCAGTACTTC	CASSQLPNLDRGGHYEQYF
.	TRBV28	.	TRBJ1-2	TGTGCCAGCAAACCAAAAAGGCTCCAGGGTTTCCATGGCTACACCTTC	CASKPKRLQGFHGYTF
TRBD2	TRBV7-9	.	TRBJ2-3	TGTGCCAGCAGCTTAAGCGGGGGGGCTAAAGATACGCAGTATTTT	CASSLSGGAKDTQYF
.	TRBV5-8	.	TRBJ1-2	TGTGCCAGCCTGTGCCCTCCACGAAAGACCTATGGCTACACCTTC	CASLCPPRKTYGYTF
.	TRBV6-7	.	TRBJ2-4	TGTGCCAGCAGTTACTCGGAGAACATTCAGTACTTC	CASSYSENIQYF
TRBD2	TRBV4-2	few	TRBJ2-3	TGTGCCAGCAGCCAAGGTACTAGCGCTGATACGCAGTATTTT	CASSQGTSADTQYF
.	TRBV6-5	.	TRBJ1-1	TGTGCCAGCAGCCGAGGGGCAGGGAACACTGAAGCTTTCTTT	CASSRGAGNTEAFF
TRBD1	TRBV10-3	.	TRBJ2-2	TGTGCCATCAGACAGGGGGCTGGGACCGGGGAGCTGTTTTTT	CAIRQGAGTGELFF
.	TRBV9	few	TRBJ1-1	TGTGCCAGCAGCGTAGGGAGTGACACTGAAGCTTTCTTT	CASSVGSDTEAFF
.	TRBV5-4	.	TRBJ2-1	TGTGCCAGCAGCCTAACAGGGAGGAATGAGCAGTTCTTC	CASSLTGRNEQFF
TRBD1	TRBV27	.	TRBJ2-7	TGTGCCAGCAGGCGGTCCGGGACAGGGGTTGCGCAGTACTTC	CASRRSGTGVAQYF
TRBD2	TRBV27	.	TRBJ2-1	TGTGCCAGCACCCCTTTAGCGGGGGAGAATGAGCAGTTCTTC	CASTPLAGENEQFF
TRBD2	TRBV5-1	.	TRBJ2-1	TGCGCCAGCAGCTTGGGGACTAGTGTGGTCCACAATGAGCAGTTCTTC	CASSLGTSVVHNEQFF
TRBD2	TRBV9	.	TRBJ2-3	TGTGCCAGCAGCGGCGGACTAGCGGGGACAGATACGCAGTATTTT	CASSGGLAGTDTQYF
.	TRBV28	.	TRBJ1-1	TGTGCCAGCGTTGGGCCCTCAGGTGGGGCTTTCTTT	CASVGPSGGAFF
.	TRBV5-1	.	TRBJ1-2	TGCGCCAGCAGCTTAGAAACTGCGGGACCCTATGGCTACACCTTC	CASSLETAGPYGYTF
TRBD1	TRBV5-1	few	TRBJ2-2	TGCGCCAGCAGCGGGACAGGGTGGTCCGGGGAGCTGTTTTTT	CASSGTGWSGELFF
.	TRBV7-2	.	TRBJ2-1	TGTGCCTCGACTCCGGGGGGCCGGGCCAATGAGCAGTTCTTC	CASTPGGRANEQFF
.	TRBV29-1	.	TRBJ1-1	TGCAGCGTTGCGACCGGGACACTGAACACTGAAGCTTTCTTT	CSVATGTLNTEAFF
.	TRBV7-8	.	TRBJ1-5	TGTGCCAGCAGCCCCCCCCCAGGGACTGGCAATCAGCCCCAGCATTTT	CASSPPPGTGNQPQHF
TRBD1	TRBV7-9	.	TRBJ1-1	TGTGCCAGCAGCTTAGACAGGGGAACTGAAGCTTTCTTT	CASSLDRGTEAFF
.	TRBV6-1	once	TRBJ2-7	TGTGCCAGCCTAGGGGGGAGCACCTACGAGCAGTACTTC	CASLGGSTYEQYF
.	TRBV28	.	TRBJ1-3	TGTGCCAGCAGTTTTTCGGGGACTGGAAACACCATATATTTT	CASSFSGTGNTIYF